This T cell receptor beta chain was captured in a study of T-cell memory formation after mild COVID-19. At the level of the study: Largely donor-specific sequence clusters came from a couple of donors.

A single record per CDR3 protein comes from TCRdb applying MiXCR to the 5' RACE reads. The table includes 310,000 or so distinct CDR3 sequences, roughly 15% detected once. Per germline, CDR1 MDHEN and CDR2 SYDVKM. This CDR3 region has 15 residues. V lost 6 bases to trimming and J lost 2 bases, with 16 bases between them. This clonotype was obtained from a man younger than 30 who had mild COVID-19 (a few samples of this study predate the infection). Cell type and time point are not known. This chain joins TRBV28 and TRBJ1-1, with D maybe TRBD1 (5 bases). The sample taken for sequencing was PBMCs or a T cell subset sorted from them (not recorded which). The DNA of the CDR3 is TGTGCCAGCAGACCGCAGCGGGGGATAAACACTGAAGCTTTCTTT. Protein sequence: CASRPQRGINTEAFF.